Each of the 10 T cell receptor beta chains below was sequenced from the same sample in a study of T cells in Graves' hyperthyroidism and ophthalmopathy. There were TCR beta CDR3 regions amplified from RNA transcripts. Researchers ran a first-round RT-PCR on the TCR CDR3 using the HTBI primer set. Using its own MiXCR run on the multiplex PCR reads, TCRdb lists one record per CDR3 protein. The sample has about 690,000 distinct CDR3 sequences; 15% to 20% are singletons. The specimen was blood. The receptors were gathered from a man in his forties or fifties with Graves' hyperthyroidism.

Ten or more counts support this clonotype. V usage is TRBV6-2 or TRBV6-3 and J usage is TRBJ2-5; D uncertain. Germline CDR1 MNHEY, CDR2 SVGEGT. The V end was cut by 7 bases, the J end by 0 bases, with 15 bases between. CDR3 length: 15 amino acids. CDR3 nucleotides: TGTGCCAGCAAAGGCGGCCTTATGTACCAAGAGACCCAGTACTTC. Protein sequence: CASKGGLMYQETQYF.

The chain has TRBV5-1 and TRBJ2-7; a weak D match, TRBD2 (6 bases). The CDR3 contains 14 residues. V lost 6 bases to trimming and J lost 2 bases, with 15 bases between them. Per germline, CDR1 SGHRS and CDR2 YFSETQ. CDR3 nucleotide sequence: TGCGCCAGCAAGCCGGGAGCGCCTCCCTACGAGCAGTACTTC. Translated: CASKPGAPPYEQYF.

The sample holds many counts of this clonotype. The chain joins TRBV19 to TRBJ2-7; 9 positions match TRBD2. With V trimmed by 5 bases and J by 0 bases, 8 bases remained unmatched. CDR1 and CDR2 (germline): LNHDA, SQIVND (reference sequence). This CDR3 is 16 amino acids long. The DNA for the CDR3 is TGTGCCAGTAGTCTCCACTATAGCGGGAGCTCCTACGAGCAGTACTTC. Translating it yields CASSLHYSGSSYEQYF.

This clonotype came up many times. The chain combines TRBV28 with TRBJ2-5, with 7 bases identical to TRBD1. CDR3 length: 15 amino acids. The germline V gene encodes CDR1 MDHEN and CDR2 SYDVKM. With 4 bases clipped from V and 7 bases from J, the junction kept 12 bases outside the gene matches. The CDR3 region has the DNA TGTGCCAGCAGTTCACCGACAGGGTCCAAGATGACCCAGTACTTC. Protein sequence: CASSSPTGSKMTQYF.

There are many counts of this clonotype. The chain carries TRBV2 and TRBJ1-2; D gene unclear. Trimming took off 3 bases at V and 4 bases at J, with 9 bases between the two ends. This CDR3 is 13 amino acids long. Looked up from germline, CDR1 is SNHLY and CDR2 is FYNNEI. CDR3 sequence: CASSEPDSYGYTF. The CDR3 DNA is TGTGCCAGCAGTGAGCCTGATTCCTATGGCTACACCTTC.

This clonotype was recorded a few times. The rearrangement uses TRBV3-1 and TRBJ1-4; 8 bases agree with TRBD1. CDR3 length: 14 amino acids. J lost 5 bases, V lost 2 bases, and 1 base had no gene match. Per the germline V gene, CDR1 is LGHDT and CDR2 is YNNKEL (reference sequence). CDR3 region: CASSQQGANEKLFF. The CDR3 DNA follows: TGTGCCAGCAGCCAACAGGGGGCGAATGAAAAACTGTTTTTT.

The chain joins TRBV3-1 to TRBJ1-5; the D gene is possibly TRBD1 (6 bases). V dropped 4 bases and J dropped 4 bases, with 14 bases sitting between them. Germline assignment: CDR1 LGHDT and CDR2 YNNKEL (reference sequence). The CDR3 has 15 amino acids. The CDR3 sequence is CASSPGDTNNQPQHF. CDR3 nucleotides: TGTGCCAGCAGCCCAGGGGACACAAATAATCAGCCCCAGCATTTT.

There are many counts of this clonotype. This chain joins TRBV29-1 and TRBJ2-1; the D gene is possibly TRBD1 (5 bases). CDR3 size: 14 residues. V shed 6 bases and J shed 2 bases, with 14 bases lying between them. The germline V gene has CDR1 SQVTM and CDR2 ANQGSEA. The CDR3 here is CSVPTGKAYNEQFF. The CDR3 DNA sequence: TGCAGCGTCCCTACAGGTAAAGCCTACAATGAGCAGTTCTTC.

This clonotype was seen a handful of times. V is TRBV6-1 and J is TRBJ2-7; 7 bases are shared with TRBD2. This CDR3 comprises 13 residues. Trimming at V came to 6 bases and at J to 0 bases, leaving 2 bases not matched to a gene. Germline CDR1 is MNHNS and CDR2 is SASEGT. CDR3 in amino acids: CASRRDYSYEQYF. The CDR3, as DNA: TGTGCCAGCAGGAGGGACTACTCCTACGAGCAGTACTTC.

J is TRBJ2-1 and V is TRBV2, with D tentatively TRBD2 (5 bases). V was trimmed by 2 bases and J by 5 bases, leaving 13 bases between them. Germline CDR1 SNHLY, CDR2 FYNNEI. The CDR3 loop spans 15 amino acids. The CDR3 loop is CASSELEGEDNEQFF. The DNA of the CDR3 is TGTGCCAGCAGTGAACTAGAGGGAGAGGACAATGAGCAGTTCTTC.